The text below deals with one T cell receptor beta chain. Its target is not known. This entry belongs to a study of CD8+CD57+ T cells in acquired aplastic anemia. The overall study: DNA per sorted CD4+ or CD8+ sample ranged about 0.18 to 30 ug, averaging roughly 3.2 ug. Study outcomes and limitations: Approximately 28 CD8+ CDR3 sequences were shared between patients and controls.

The CDR3 spans 15 residues. Germline CDR1 and CDR2: SGHVS and FNYEAQ. Trimming shortened V by 1 base and J by 2 bases, and 11 bases separated the two germline ends. Using genomic DNA as the template, TCR beta VDJ and CDR3 profiling was carried out. Via MiXCR, TCRdb re-called the reads, giving one row per CDR3 protein. The repertoire has over 150,000 distinct CDR3 sequences, 40% to 65% of them found once; the top ten carry 12%. Patients sequenced had flow cytometry evidence of CD8+CD57+ cell expansion. Patients uniformly had severe acquired aplastic anemia. The V and J genes are TRBV7-6 and TRBJ1-1, with unresolved D. Sequencing was done on a sample of sorted CD4+, CD8+, or CD8+CD57+ T cells (not recorded which) from PBMCs. The sequence was collected from a human donor with aplastic anemia. The CDR3 region has the DNA TGTGCCAGCAGCTTAGGATTCGGGAGCAACACTGAAGCTTTCTTT. Its translation: CASSLGFGSNTEAFF.